Following are 27 T cell receptor beta chains from one sample sequenced in a study of human T cells and chemical hapten exposure. Time point specified: patch test 2, 6 weeks after DPC sensitization. The sample's treatment: therapeutic diphenylcyclopropenone sensitization with weekly scalp DPC. TCRdb used MiXCR to reprocess the RACE reads, holding one entry per CDR3 protein. Of fewer than 90,000 distinct CDR3 sequences listed, 6.5% to 8.5% are singletons. The source was whole blood, collected in connection with sensitization to the hapten diphenylcyclopropenone (DPC). These receptors all come from a woman aged 25-40 years with alopecia areata. Some clones in this sample may be carry-over from other donors' samples.

In this sample, this clonotype turned up a few times. The J gene is TRBJ2-2, the V gene TRBV15; TRBD2 is a possible D gene (7 bases). Trimming took 1 base from V and 4 from J, leaving 10 bases between them. From germline, CDR1 is LNHNV and CDR2 YYDKDF (reference sequence). CDR3 size: 15 residues. CDR3: CATSRVGGPTGELFF. CDR3 in DNA: TGTGCCACCAGCAGAGTGGGGGGGCCCACCGGGGAGCTGTTTTTT.

This clonotype was seen many times. The chain uses TRBV6-5 and TRBJ1-1; TRBD1 agrees at 9 bases. The CDR3 contains 15 residues. With 5 bases clipped from V and 0 bases from J, the junction kept 4 bases outside the gene matches. Germline CDR1 reads MNHEY; CDR2 reads SVGAGI. The CDR3 protein is CASSRTGVMNTEAFF. The CDR3 coding sequence is TGTGCCAGCAGTCGGACAGGGGTCATGAACACTGAAGCTTTCTTT.

This clonotype came up many times. The rearrangement links TRBV4-2 to TRBJ2-1; 7 nucleotides line up with TRBD2. The CDR3 covers 15 residues. Germline values: CDR1 LGHNA, CDR2 YNFKEQ. V lost 0 bases, J lost 7 bases, and 6 bases stayed unmatched. CDR3 residues: CASSQELRTRNEQFF. Here the CDR3 DNA reads TGTGCCAGCAGCCAAGAACTCAGGACTAGAAATGAGCAGTTCTTC.

This clonotype turned up a few times. V gene TRBV20-1 combines with J gene TRBJ2-3; TRBD2 is a possible D gene (6 bases). V was clipped by 6 bases and J by 0 bases, with 13 bases between them. The germline gives CDR1 DFQATT, CDR2 SNEGSKA (reference sequence). The CDR3 runs to 14 residues. In nucleotides, the CDR3 is TGCAGTGCCCCCCCGGGAGCTAGCACAGATACGCAGTATTTT. This sequence encodes CSAPPGASTDTQYF.

There are a few counts of this clonotype. This chain connects TRBV5-4 to TRBJ2-3, with D uncertain. This CDR3 has 15 amino acids. Trimming took off 2 bases at V and 2 bases at J, with 12 bases between the two ends. The V gene's germline CDR1 is SGHNT and CDR2 YYREEE (reference sequence). The chain's CDR3 is CASSFGPSLTDTQYF. CDR3 nucleotides: TGTGCCAGCAGCTTCGGGCCCTCCCTCACAGATACGCAGTATTTT.

This clonotype was counted only a few times. V usage is TRBV7-9 and J usage is TRBJ2-1; 8 bases fit TRBD2. Germline V CDR1 and CDR2: SEHNR, FQNEAQ (reference sequence). The CDR3 has 13 amino acids. With V trimmed by 2 bases and J by 15 bases, 9 bases remained unmatched. This CDR3 reads CASSLRAGGARFF. In DNA, the CDR3 is TGTGCCAGCAGCTTACGAGCCGGGGGGGCCCGGTTCTTC.

V usage is TRBV3-1 and J usage is TRBJ1-1; D may be TRBD1 (6 bases). The CDR3 has 15 residues. Per the germline V gene, CDR1 is LGHDT and CDR2 is YNNKEL (reference sequence). V lost 3 bases and J 5 bases, leaving 16 bases between the germline ends. This CDR3 is CASSQRGGRRTEAFF. The CDR3, as DNA: TGTGCCAGCAGCCAGAGAGGGGGGAGGAGGACTGAAGCTTTCTTT.

This clonotype was counted a few times. J is TRBJ1-1 and V is TRBV13; D gene uncertain. The V gene lost 1 base and the J gene lost 6 bases, with 3 bases spanning the gap. Looked up from germline, CDR1 is PRHDT and CDR2 is FYEKMQ (reference sequence). The length of the CDR3 is 11 residues. In nucleotides, the CDR3 is TGTGCCAGCAGCTTAGAATCTGAAGCTTTCTTT. Protein: CASSLESEAFF. The full variable domain, with the rest looked up from reference TRBV13 and TRBJ1-1, is AAGVIQSPRHLIKEKRETATLKCYPIPRHDTVYWYQQGPGQDPQFLISFYEKMQSDKGSIPDRFSAQQFSDYHSELNMSSLELGDSALYFCASSLESEAFFGQGTRLTVV.

Only a few counts were recorded for this clonotype. The V and J genes are TRBV6-5 and TRBJ1-2; 7 positions match TRBD1. This CDR3 has 16 amino acids. Germline CDR1 MNHEY, CDR2 SVGAGI. The trim removed 7 bases at V and 4 bases at J, leaving 15 bases unmatched. CDR3 sequence: CASTRGGTGASYGYTF. The CDR3 coding sequence is TGTGCCAGCACCCGGGGGGGTACAGGGGCCAGCTATGGCTACACCTTC.

This clonotype was detected many times. J is TRBJ2-4 and V is TRBV30, with a weak D call TRBD1 (5 bases). V lost 4 bases and J 11 bases, leaving 21 bases between the germline ends. Germline CDR1 is GTSNPN and CDR2 is SVGIG (reference sequence). The CDR3 has 14 residues. In DNA, the CDR3 is TGTGCCTGGACCCGGGCAGGGCAAGGTCCCCTTCAGTACTTC. Its translation: CAWTRAGQGPLQYF. Drawing the rest from reference TRBV30 and TRBJ2-4, the complete variable domain is SQTIHQWPATLVQPVGSPLSLECTVEGTSNPNLYWYRQAAGRGLQLLFYSVGIGQISSEVPQNLSASRPQDRQFILSSKKLLLSDSGFYLCAWTRAGQGPLQYFGAGTRLSVL.

This clonotype was counted at least ten times. The genes are TRBV7-2 and TRBJ2-7; 8 bases are a match to TRBD2. V lost 5 bases, J lost 0 bases, and 9 bases stayed unmatched. Germline V gene lookup returns CDR1 SGHTA and CDR2 FQGNSA. The CDR3 runs 16 residues. CDR3 sequence (DNA): TGTGCCAGCAGCCCCGCAAGCGGGGGCCGCTCCTACGAGCAGTACTTC. Residues: CASSPASGGRSYEQYF. The complete variable domain, with remaining parts taken from reference TRBV7-2 and TRBJ2-7, reads GAGVSQSPSNKVTEKGKDVELRCDPISGHTALYWYRQSLGQGLEFLIYFQGNSAPDKSGLPSDRFSAERTGGSVSTLTIQRTQQEDSAVYLCASSPASGGRSYEQYFGPGTRLTVT.

This clonotype was counted only a few times. The chain has TRBV9 and TRBJ2-2; 9 bases are shared with TRBD1. Germline V CDR1 and CDR2: SGDLS, YYNGEE. The ends lost 5 bases at V and 6 bases at J; junction bases unmatched: 8. The CDR3 totals 15 residues. As DNA, the CDR3 is TGTGCCAGCAGGGGACAGGGAGTAGGTTCCGGGGAGCTGTTTTTT. Translation: CASRGQGVGSGELFF.

This clonotype occurred a few times. The V and J genes are TRBV7-9 and TRBJ1-5; D not certain. CDR3 size: 15 residues. Trimming left V 1 base short and J 1 base short, with 8 bases between. Per the germline V gene, CDR1 is SEHNR and CDR2 is FQNEAQ (reference sequence). The CDR3 DNA reads as TGTGCCAGCAGCTTAGGGACGGGGAGCAATCAGCCCCAGCATTTT. This gives the protein CASSLGTGSNQPQHF. The full variable domain, rest sourced from reference TRBV7-9 and TRBJ1-5, is DTGVSQNPRHKITKRGQNVTFRCDPISEHNRLYWYRQTLGQGPEFLTYFQNEAQLEKSRLLSDRFSAERPKGSFSTLEIQRTEQGDSAMYLCASSLGTGSNQPQHFGDGTRLSIL.

The rearrangement links TRBV11-3 to TRBJ2-7; TRBD1 is a possible D gene (5 bases). Germline V CDR1 and CDR2: SGHNT, YENEEA. V was trimmed by 5 bases and J by 2 bases, leaving 13 bases between them. The CDR3 length is 14 residues. The CDR3: CASSHPDTPYEQYF. CDR3 bases: TGTGCCAGCAGCCACCCGGACACTCCCTACGAGCAGTACTTC.

This clonotype occurred many times. The chain uses TRBV20-1 and TRBJ2-3, with TRBD2 identical over 10 bases. V trimming: 0 bases; J trimming: 2 bases; junction bases outside the gene matches: 11. CDR1 and CDR2 from the germline V gene are DFQATT and SNEGSKA (reference sequence). The CDR3 extends over 18 amino acids. The CDR3 nucleotides are TGCAGTGCTAGAGATAGAGGGGCTAGCGGGGGTGCCACAGATACGCAGTATTTT. Residues: CSARDRGASGGATDTQYF.

In this sample, this clonotype turned up many times. V and J are TRBV5-1 and TRBJ2-5, with a weak D call TRBD1 (5 bases). Germline V gene data show CDR1 as SGHRS and CDR2 as YFSETQ. There are 13 residues in the CDR3. V was pared by 4 bases and J by 5 bases, with 12 bases between. CDR3 region: CASSGRVGETQYF. DNA of the CDR3: TGCGCCAGCAGCGGCAGGGTCGGGGAGACCCAGTACTTC.

This clonotype was picked up many times. The CDR3 is CSAVAGQGGETQYF. The CDR3 coding sequence is TGCAGCGCCGTGGCCGGACAGGGTGGAGAGACCCAGTACTTC. This chain links TRBV29-1 with TRBJ2-5; TRBD1 agrees at 8 bases. After removal of 7 bases from V and 4 bases from J, the junction contained 11 bases not matched to a gene. The CDR3 contains 14 residues. Germline assignment: CDR1 SQVTM and CDR2 ANQGSEA. The full variable domain, with the rest looked up from reference TRBV29-1 and TRBJ2-5, is SAVISQKPSRDICQRGTSLTIQCQVDSQVTMMFWYRQQPGQSLTLIATANQGSEATYESGFVIDKFPISRPNLTFSTLTVSNMSPEDSSIYLCSAVAGQGGETQYFGPGTRLLVL.

A word on this clonotype: A much larger clone sits a single nucleotide away, making a read error possible. This chain links TRBV5-1 with TRBJ2-3; 10 bases map to TRBD2. The germline V gene has CDR1 SGHRS and CDR2 YFSETQ. CDR3 size: 15 residues. Here the CDR3 DNA reads TGCACCAGCATCAGAGCGGGGGGGCCCCCAGATACGCAGTATTTT. Its protein is CTSIRAGGPPDTQYF.

This chain joins TRBV14 and TRBJ1-2; unclear D gene. V lost 0 bases and J 0 bases, leaving 14 bases between the germline ends. The CDR3 covers 17 residues. The V gene's germline CDR1 is SGHDN and CDR2 FVKESK. The CDR3 nucleotides are TGTGCCAGCAGCCAAGACTGGGAATATGCCCCTAACTATGGCTACACCTTC. Amino acid sequence: CASSQDWEYAPNYGYTF.

This clonotype was counted many times. The chain recombines TRBV5-6 with TRBJ1-4; D gene ambiguous. The CDR3 has 11 amino acids. Trimming removed 4 bases from V and 5 bases from J, with 3 bases in between. Per the germline V gene, CDR1 is SGHDT and CDR2 is YYEEEE. Here the CDR3 reads CASSVNEKLFF. The CDR3 DNA reads as TGTGCCAGCAGCGTAAATGAAAAACTGTTTTTT.

This clonotype turned up a few times. The chain couples TRBV20-1 to TRBJ2-2, with 7 bases aligning to TRBD1. This CDR3 region has 15 residues. Germline values: CDR1 DFQATT, CDR2 SNEGSKA (reference sequence). After removal of 3 bases from V and 3 bases from J, the junction contained 7 bases not matched to a gene. The CDR3 protein is CSASTLDRDTGELFF. In nucleotides, the CDR3 is TGCAGTGCTAGCACCCTCGACAGGGACACCGGGGAGCTGTTTTTT.

This clonotype was recorded many times. The rearrangement links TRBV29-1 to TRBJ2-5, with D unclear. Looked up from germline, CDR1 is SQVTM and CDR2 is ANQGSEA. Trimming shortened V by 7 bases and J by 4 bases, and 7 bases separated the two germline ends. The CDR3 is 10 amino acids. The chain's CDR3 is CSARIETQYF. CDR3 in DNA: TGCAGCGCCCGAATAGAGACCCAGTACTTC. The full variable domain, its missing parts supplied by reference TRBV29-1 and TRBJ2-5, is SAVISQKPSRDICQRGTSLTIQCQVDSQVTMMFWYRQQPGQSLTLIATANQGSEATYESGFVIDKFPISRPNLTFSTLTVSNMSPEDSSIYLCSARIETQYFGPGTRLLVL.

The chain couples TRBV29-1 to TRBJ1-2; D is perhaps TRBD1 (5 bases). The CDR3 is 12 amino acids. Trimming pared 3 bases from V and 6 bases from J, leaving 11 bases between. Per germline, CDR1 SQVTM and CDR2 ANQGSEA. The CDR3 bases are TGCAGCGTTGATTCCAGGGTGGATGGCTACACCTTC. This encodes CSVDSRVDGYTF.

J is TRBJ1-1 and V is TRBV7-9; D perhaps matches TRBD1 (6 bases). V lost 1 base and J lost 2, with 11 bases in between. In germline, CDR1 is SEHNR, CDR2 FQNEAQ (reference sequence). The CDR3 is made up of 15 amino acids. CDR3 sequence reads: CASSLGTATNTEAFF. CDR3 nucleotide sequence: TGTGCCAGCAGCTTAGGGACAGCCACTAACACTGAAGCTTTCTTT.

In this sample, this clonotype turned up a few times. The CDR3 protein is CSARVTYEQYF. The CDR3 DNA reads as TGCAGTGCTAGAGTCACCTACGAGCAGTACTTC. The chain combines TRBV20-1 with TRBJ2-7; no clear D. Germline loops: CDR1 DFQATT, CDR2 SNEGSKA (reference sequence). With 1 base removed from V and 2 bases from J, the gap between germline ends came to 3 bases. CDR3 length: 11 residues.

This clonotype was counted only a few times. The rearrangement uses TRBV2 and TRBJ1-5; D is unresolved. CDR3 size: 13 residues. V was clipped by 6 bases and J by 0 bases, with 6 bases between them. Germline V lookup: CDR1 SNHLY, CDR2 FYNNEI. The CDR3 sequence: CASSRDSNQPQHF. For the CDR3, the DNA is TGTGCCAGCAGCCGAGATAGCAATCAGCCCCAGCATTTT.

Concerning this clonotype itself: This may arise from a read error, as a much more abundant clone is one base away. The V gene is TRBV30, the J gene TRBJ1-2; a weak D match, TRBD1 (5 bases). CDR3 length equals 15 residues. CDR1 GTSNPN and CDR2 SVGIG come from the germline V gene (reference sequence). The CDR3 loop reads CVWRGGDRANYGYTF. In DNA form, the CDR3 reads TGTGTCTGGAGGGGTGGCGACAGAGCTAACTATGGCTACACCTTC.